This T cell receptor (beta chain) was recorded in a study of T-cell reconstitution after alpha-beta-depleted transplantation in children. Study-wide findings and caveats: T-cell counts and diversity at one year post-transplant came mainly from newly produced T cells. It was reported that alpha-beta T cells came from several hundred expanded graft clones (about two months after transplant). It was surviving recipient T cells and thymic progenitors that gave some patients high TCRbeta diversity at day 60.

Trimming took 8 bases from V and 6 from J, leaving 5 bases between them. The CDR3 sequence is 10 residues long. Per the germline V gene, CDR1 is MNHNY and CDR2 is SVGAGI (reference sequence). On this clonotype: Its antigen is unidentified.

A TCRbeta library incorporating unique molecular identifiers was prepared. TCRdb passed the PCR reads through MiXCR, listing each CDR3 protein once. Here the sample spans some 600,000 distinct CDR3 sequences, 10% to 15% being singletons. The receptor was isolated from a male patient younger than 18 who had a stem cell transplant for acute myeloid leukemia, so the T cells may come from the graft donor. The chain has TRBV6-6 and TRBJ1-5; D may be TRBD1 (5 bases). The sequencing here drew on PBMCs, mostly from graft donor cells, taken 360 days after TCRalphabeta/CD19-depleted stem cell transplant. The CDR3 here is CASGGQPQHF. CDR3 DNA sequence: TGTGCCAGCGGGGGTCAGCCCCAGCATTTT.